Below are 20 T cell receptor beta chains sequenced from a single sample in a study of T cell repertoires in cytomegalovirus infection. TCRdb passed the reads through MiXCR, listing each CDR3 protein once. The sample holds approximately 190,000 distinct CDR3 sequences, roughly 9% seen once. The sample comprised PBMCs. The receptors were sampled from a human donor in good health (CMV status not recorded). Some clones in this sample may be carry-over from other donors' samples.

This clonotype came up many times. The chain uses TRBV2 and TRBJ2-1; 8 positions agree with TRBD2. V lost 8 bases and J lost 5; bases outside the gene matches: 2. The germline V gene has CDR1 SNHLY and CDR2 FYNNEI. This CDR3 has 12 amino acids. The CDR3 DNA reads as TGTGCCAGCCCCGGGGGGGACAATGAGCAGTTCTTC. Protein product: CASPGGDNEQFF.

This clonotype came up many times. The rearrangement uses TRBV7-2 and TRBJ1-5, with D uncertain. The CDR3 is 16 residues long. With 1 base removed from V and 0 bases from J, the gap between germline ends came to 10 bases. The germline gives CDR1 SGHTA, CDR2 FQGNSA. CDR3 loop: CASSLGGPGSNQPQHF. The CDR3 DNA follows: TGTGCCAGCAGCTTAGGAGGGCCCGGTAGCAATCAGCCCCAGCATTTT.

This clonotype was recorded a few times. V and J are TRBV3-1 and TRBJ2-3; D remains ambiguous. CDR1 is LGHDT, CDR2 YNNKEL, per germline (reference sequence). CDR3 size: 14 residues. V was clipped by 0 bases and J by 3 bases, with 7 bases between them. CDR3 coding DNA: TGTGCCAGCAGCCAAGATCACGAAACAGATACGCAGTATTTT. Encoded protein: CASSQDHETDTQYF.

V and J are TRBV28 and TRBJ2-1, with 7 bases matching TRBD1. The germline V gene encodes CDR1 MDHEN and CDR2 SYDVKM. CDR3 length: 17 residues. V shed 7 bases, J shed 15 bases, and the junction held 27 bases outside the gene matches. CDR3 coding DNA: TGTGCCAGCATCCCTCGAACTCCCGGGACAGATCTTCTAGGGGGGTTCTTC. Its translation is CASIPRTPGTDLLGGFF.

This clonotype was counted many times. This chain links TRBV5-6 with TRBJ1-6; 9 bases match TRBD1. Germline CDR1 is SGHDT and CDR2 is YYEEEE. The CDR3 contains 15 residues. Trimming took 4 bases from V and 9 from J; bases not matched to a gene: 8. Here the CDR3 DNA reads TGTGCCAGCAGCCGACAACAGGGGGCGGGTTCACCCCTCCACTTT. As protein: CASSRQQGAGSPLHF.

This clonotype was seen a few times. The chain has TRBV28 and TRBJ1-2, with D unclear. In germline, CDR1 is MDHEN, CDR2 SYDVKM. V lost 2 bases to trimming and J lost 4 bases, with 5 bases between them. This CDR3 has 12 residues. The CDR3 DNA follows: TGTGCCAGCAGTTTAAACAGCTATGGCTACACCTTC. Translated: CASSLNSYGYTF.

At least ten counts were recorded for this clonotype. J is TRBJ1-1 and V is TRBV28; D gene uncertain. Germline V gene sequence: CDR1 MDHEN, CDR2 SYDVKM. The V gene lost 2 bases and the J gene lost 11 bases, with 18 bases spanning the gap. The CDR3 extends over 14 amino acids. CDR3 nucleotide sequence: TGTGCCAGCAGTTTAGAGGAGGCACACAGTGGGGCTTTCTTT. It encodes CASSLEEAHSGAFF.

This clonotype was seen more than once but under ten times. The chain recombines TRBV29-1 with TRBJ2-2; D may match TRBD1 or TRBD2 (6 bases each). The CDR3 runs to 14 residues. Between the trimmed V and J ends, which lost 3 bases and 4 bases, there was a span of 12 bases. CDR1 is SQVTM, CDR2 ANQGSEA, per germline. Written as DNA, the CDR3 is TGCAGCGTTGAGTCGGGGGCAGGCACCGGGGAGCTGTTTTTT. Translating gives CSVESGAGTGELFF.

This clonotype came up many times. This chain links TRBV7-6 with TRBJ1-4; no firm D call. Germline V gene sequence: CDR1 SGHVS, CDR2 FNYEAQ. Trimming removed 6 bases at V and 16 bases at J, with 12 bases between. The CDR3 runs to 10 residues. CDR3 sequence (DNA): TGTGCCAGCAGGGCGGATTGTCCGTTTTTT. This encodes CASRADCPFF.

V and J are TRBV5-1 and TRBJ1-2; D is uncertain. V shed 1 base and J shed 1 base, with 11 bases lying between them. Germline loops: CDR1 SGHRS, CDR2 YFSETQ. This CDR3 comprises 15 residues. The CDR3 loop is CASSLSPGDNYGYTF. The CDR3 DNA sequence: TGCGCCAGCAGCTTGTCGCCCGGAGATAACTATGGCTACACCTTC.

As for this clonotype: With a much larger clone just one base away, this may be a read error. J is TRBJ2-5 and V is TRBV12-3 or TRBV12-4, with a tentative D call TRBD2 (6 bases). The CDR3 runs to 14 residues. The chain's CDR3 is CAGSGDRSGETQYF. The CDR3 nucleotides read TGTGCCGGCAGTGGGGACCGCAGCGGGGAGACCCAGTACTTC.

On this clonotype itself: At one boundary the junction diverges from the germline segment, which might be a read error. The V gene is TRBV2, the J gene TRBJ1-1, with D possibly being TRBD1 (5 bases). This CDR3 has 12 amino acids. CDR1 is SNHLY, CDR2 FYNNEI, per germline. CDR3: CASRALDSEALF. The CDR3 nucleotides read TGTGCCAGCAGGGCCCTAGACAGTGAAGCTTTGTTT.

This clonotype was counted between two and nine times. The rearrangement links TRBV6-2 or TRBV6-3 to TRBJ1-2, with a tentative D call TRBD1 (5 bases). Trimming shortened V by 5 bases and J by 2 bases, and 18 bases separated the two germline ends. CDR3 length equals 16 residues. The germline gives CDR1 MNHEY, CDR2 SVGEGT. This CDR3 reads CASSQIPGRTNYGYTF. CDR3 nucleotides: TGTGCCAGCAGTCAAATTCCGGGACGGACAAACTATGGCTACACCTTC.

V is TRBV7-2 and J is TRBJ1-2; tentative D call: TRBD1 (6 bases). V shed 1 base and J shed 1 base, with 13 bases lying between them. The CDR3 extends over 16 amino acids. Germline lookup yields CDR1 SGHTA and CDR2 FQGNSA. The CDR3 is CASSLVTGRNNYGYTF. CDR3 DNA sequence: TGTGCCAGCAGCTTAGTCACAGGGCGAAATAACTATGGCTACACCTTC.

This clonotype showed up just a few times. The chain uses TRBV19 and TRBJ1-1, with a tentative D call TRBD1 (6 bases). The V end was cut by 6 bases, the J end by 2 bases, with 16 bases between. Germline V gene lookup returns CDR1 LNHDA and CDR2 SQIVND (reference sequence). This CDR3 contains 15 residues. For the CDR3, the DNA is TGTGCCAGTAGGGTACAGGGTTCGGGAAACACTGAAGCTTTCTTT. Amino acid sequence: CASRVQGSGNTEAFF.

This clonotype was seen repeatedly, ten times or more. The chain is built from TRBV11-2 and TRBJ1-1; the D gene is possibly TRBD1 (5 bases). Germline assignment: CDR1 SGHAT and CDR2 FQNNGV. The CDR3 is 13 amino acids. The V gene lost 5 bases and the J gene lost 5 bases, with 12 bases spanning the gap. This chain's CDR3 is CASSLSDITEAFF. CDR3 sequence (DNA): TGTGCCAGCAGCCTATCGGACATAACTGAAGCTTTCTTT.

This clonotype was detected ten times or more. This chain joins TRBV7-2 and TRBJ2-7, with 11 bases identical to TRBD2. The CDR3 loop spans 15 amino acids. V dropped 4 bases and J dropped 2; count of bases not matched to a gene: 4. Per germline, CDR1 SGHTA and CDR2 FQGNSA. The CDR3 bases are TGTGCCAGCAGCTCTAGGACTAGCGGGCCCTACGAGCAGTACTTC. Translation: CASSSRTSGPYEQYF.

The chain joins TRBV30 to TRBJ1-2, with TRBD1 matching over 7 bases. CDR3 length equals 12 residues. Trimming removed 7 bases from V and 4 bases from J; junction bases left unmatched: 6. Germline assignment: CDR1 GTSNPN and CDR2 SVGIG (reference sequence). The CDR3 bases are TGTGCCTCGACAGGGCTACTCTATGGCTACACCTTC. Its translation: CASTGLLYGYTF.

This clonotype was detected many times. The chain links TRBV9 to TRBJ2-1; a possible D gene is TRBD2 (5 bases). The CDR3 totals 14 residues. Deletions cut 3 bases from V and 9 bases from J, with 16 bases between. CDR1 and CDR2 from the germline V gene are SGDLS and YYNGEE. The CDR3 here is CASSANKLVPEQFF. The CDR3 nucleotides are TGTGCCAGCAGCGCAAACAAACTAGTTCCTGAGCAGTTCTTC.

Many counts were recorded for this clonotype. The chain combines TRBV28 with TRBJ2-5; D might be TRBD1 or TRBD2, each matching 5 bases. The CDR3 consists of 15 residues. V lost 3 bases and J 6 bases, leaving 17 bases between the germline ends. Per the germline V gene, CDR1 is MDHEN and CDR2 is SYDVKM. Here the CDR3 reads CASSFERGLIKTQYF. The CDR3 coding sequence is TGTGCCAGCAGTTTCGAGAGGGGTTTAATAAAGACCCAGTACTTC.